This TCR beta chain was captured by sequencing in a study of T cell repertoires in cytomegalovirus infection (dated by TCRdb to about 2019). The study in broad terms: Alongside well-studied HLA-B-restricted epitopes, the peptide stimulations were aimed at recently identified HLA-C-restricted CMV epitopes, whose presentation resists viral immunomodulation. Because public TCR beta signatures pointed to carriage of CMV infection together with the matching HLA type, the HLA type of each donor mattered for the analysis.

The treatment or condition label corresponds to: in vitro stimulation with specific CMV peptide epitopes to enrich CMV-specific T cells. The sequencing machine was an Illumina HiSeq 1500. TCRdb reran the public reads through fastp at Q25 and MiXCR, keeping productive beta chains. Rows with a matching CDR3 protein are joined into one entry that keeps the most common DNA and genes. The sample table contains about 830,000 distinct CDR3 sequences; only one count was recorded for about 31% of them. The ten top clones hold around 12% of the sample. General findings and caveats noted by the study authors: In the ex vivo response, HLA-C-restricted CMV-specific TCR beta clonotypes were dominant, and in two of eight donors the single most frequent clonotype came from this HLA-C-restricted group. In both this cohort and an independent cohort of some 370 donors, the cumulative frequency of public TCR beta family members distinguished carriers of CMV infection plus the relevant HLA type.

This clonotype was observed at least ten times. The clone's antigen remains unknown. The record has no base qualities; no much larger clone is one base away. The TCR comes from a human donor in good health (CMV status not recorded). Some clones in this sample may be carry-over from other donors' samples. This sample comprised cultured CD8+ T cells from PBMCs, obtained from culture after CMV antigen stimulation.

CDR3 protein: CASRGAGGELFF. The DNA sequence follows: TGTGCCAGCAGGGGGGCTGGCGGGGAGCTGTTTTTT. Rearrangement joined TRBV7-8 to TRBJ2-2; a tentative D match to TRBD1 spans 6 bases. The CDR3 goes from the cysteine to the phenylalanine over 12 residues. The read is trimmed to its CDR3 DNA, 36 bases read in frame from base 1. Trimming removed 6 bases from V and 7 bases from J, leaving 9 bases between the germline ends. CDR1 and CDR2 are read off the germline V gene as SGHVS and FQNEAQ. Reference TRBV7-8 and TRBJ2-2 proteins supply the regions before and after the CDR3; the full variable domain is: GAGVSQSPRYKVAKRGQDVALRCDPISGHVSLFWYQQALGQGPEFLTYFQNEAQLDKSGLPSDRFFAERPEGSVSTLKIQRTQQEDSAVYLCASRGAGGELFFGEGSRLTVL.